The 27 T cell receptor beta chains in this list originate from one sample, sequenced in a study of T cell repertoires in cytomegalovirus infection. What these receptors recognize is not known. TCRdb reanalysed the reads using MiXCR and keeps one entry per CDR3 protein. The table includes around 710,000 distinct CDR3 sequences, approximately 32% detected once. The starting material was cultured CD8+ T cells from PBMCs, obtained from culture after CMV antigen stimulation. The receptors come from a human donor in good health (CMV status not recorded). Some clones in this sample may be carry-over from other donors' samples.

The chain couples TRBV4-1 to TRBJ2-5; D gene unclear. Germline V gene data show CDR1 as MGHRA and CDR2 as YSYEKL. The CDR3 has 14 amino acids. V was clipped by 6 bases and J by 0 bases, with 11 bases between them. The CDR3 region is CASRRRPNQETQYF. The CDR3 coding sequence is TGCGCCAGCAGAAGAAGGCCGAACCAAGAGACCCAGTACTTC.

V usage is TRBV12-3 or TRBV12-4 and J usage is TRBJ1-2, with D maybe TRBD1 (6 bases). V was trimmed by 7 bases and J by 8 bases, leaving 26 bases between them. CDR3 length: 16 amino acids. For the CDR3, the DNA is TGTGCCAGCACCCCAGGGGCAGTTCCGGGCTCTATGGGCTACACCTTC. Translation: CASTPGAVPGSMGYTF.

V usage is TRBV7-9 and J usage is TRBJ2-1, with a weak D call TRBD2 (7 bases). Trimming removed 5 bases from V and 3 bases from J, with 11 bases in between. Germline V CDR1 and CDR2: SEHNR, FQNEAQ (reference sequence). CDR3 size: 14 residues. CDR3 bases: TGTGCCAGCAGCCGGGGGGCGAACTACAATGAGCAGTTCTTC. Translated, it gives CASSRGANYNEQFF.

The rearrangement joins TRBV27 to TRBJ2-4; D possibly corresponds to TRBD1 (6 bases). The CDR3 has 17 residues. The germline V and J ends were trimmed by 3 bases and 1 base, with 16 bases remaining between them. Germline V gene data show CDR1 as MNHEY and CDR2 as SMNVEV (reference sequence). The CDR3 region has the DNA TGTGCCAGCAGTTTGGGACACCCAAGGTGGGCCAAAAACATTCAGTACTTC. Protein sequence: CASSLGHPRWAKNIQYF.

This clonotype was picked up a small number of times. The V and J genes are TRBV27 and TRBJ1-2; D ambiguous. Germline V CDR1 and CDR2: MNHEY, SMNVEV (reference sequence). V dropped 3 bases and J dropped 0 bases, with 8 bases sitting between them. The CDR3 spans 14 residues. For the CDR3, the DNA is TGTGCCAGCAGTTTTCAGCCGACTAACTATGGCTACACCTTC. It encodes CASSFQPTNYGYTF.

DNA for the CDR3: TGTGCCAGCAGCACAGACAGGGGGGGACGTGAAAAACTGTTTTTT. This gives the protein CASSTDRGGREKLFF. V usage is TRBV9 and J usage is TRBJ1-4; 9 bases match TRBD1. The junction had 8 bases not matched to a gene; V was cut back by 4 bases and J by 7 bases. The CDR3 consists of 15 residues. Germline V gene lookup returns CDR1 SGDLS and CDR2 YYNGEE.

The sample holds many counts of this clonotype. The J gene is TRBJ1-3, the V gene TRBV7-6; possible D gene TRBD1, 5 bases. The CDR3 contains 14 residues. Per germline, CDR1 SGHVS and CDR2 FNYEAQ. With 5 bases removed from V and 4 bases from J, the gap between germline ends came to 12 bases. The CDR3 DNA sequence: TGTGCCAGCAGCCCCTCAGGGTTCGGAAACACCATATATTTT. Translated: CASSPSGFGNTIYF.

This clonotype turned up a few times. The chain uses TRBV29-1 and TRBJ1-2; 11 positions agree with TRBD1. This CDR3 has 17 residues. CDR1 and CDR2 from the germline V gene are SQVTM and ANQGSEA. After removal of 0 bases from V and 8 bases from J, the junction contained 14 bases not matched to a gene. Here the CDR3 DNA reads TGCAGCGTTGAAGATTCCTCCACCGGGGACAGGGGGGTGGGCTACACCTTC. Amino acid sequence: CSVEDSSTGDRGVGYTF.

This clonotype has at least ten counts. DNA for the CDR3: TGTGCCAGCAGCTTAGATTTCGGCGGACCCGGCTACACCTTC. This translates into CASSLDFGGPGYTF. V gene TRBV7-8 combines with J gene TRBJ1-2; D is unclear. Germline values: CDR1 SGHVS, CDR2 FQNEAQ. V was pared by 1 base and J by 8 bases, with 14 bases between. The CDR3 loop spans 14 amino acids.

This clonotype has only a few counts. The chain recombines TRBV7-8 with TRBJ2-1; TRBD1 agrees at 7 bases. CDR3 length equals 16 residues. V lost 5 bases to trimming and J lost 0 bases; unmatched junction nucleotides: 7. The germline V gene has CDR1 SGHVS and CDR2 FQNEAQ. This CDR3 reads CASSPDRSPSYNEQFF. The CDR3 DNA sequence: TGTGCCAGCAGCCCGGACAGGTCCCCCTCCTACAATGAGCAGTTCTTC.

V usage is TRBV6-5 and J usage is TRBJ1-2; D unresolved. The CDR3 is 15 residues long. Germline assignment: CDR1 MNHEY and CDR2 SVGAGI. V was shortened by 3 bases and J by 5 bases, with 16 bases between the two germline ends. CDR3 protein: CASSYKTPREYGYTF. CDR3 in DNA: TGTGCCAGCAGTTATAAGACACCTCGAGAATATGGCTACACCTTC.

This chain connects TRBV12-3 or TRBV12-4 to TRBJ2-3; D perhaps matches TRBD2 (5 bases). The V end lost 5 bases, the J end lost 8 bases, and 20 bases lay between the germline ends. The CDR3 spans 15 residues. CDR3 loop: CASSPRTQTATTQYF. The DNA for the CDR3 is TGTGCCAGCAGTCCCCGGACTCAGACGGCAACTACGCAGTATTTT.

CDR3 sequence: CASSSRRTEGNEQFF. CDR3 nucleotides: TGTGCCAGCAGTTCCAGGAGGACAGAGGGTAATGAGCAGTTCTTC. This chain joins TRBV6-6 and TRBJ2-1; perhaps TRBD1 as D (6 bases). Germline-derived CDR1 and CDR2 are MNHNY and SVGAGI (reference sequence). Trimming stripped 4 bases from V and 7 bases from J, with 17 bases between. The CDR3 is 15 residues long.

The rearrangement joins TRBV5-1 to TRBJ2-7, with D tentatively TRBD1 (5 bases). V was pared by 4 bases and J by 3 bases, with 11 bases between. The CDR3 runs 13 residues. Germline loops: CDR1 SGHRS, CDR2 YFSETQ. CDR3 sequence: CASSQGARYEQYF. For the CDR3, the DNA is TGCGCCAGCAGCCAGGGCGCTCGCTACGAGCAGTACTTC.

This clonotype was seen only a few times. The chain carries TRBV2 and TRBJ2-1, with D tentatively TRBD2 (6 bases). Trimming stripped 7 bases from V and 2 bases from J, with 15 bases between. This CDR3 contains 15 residues. CDR1 and CDR2 (germline): SNHLY, FYNNEI. The CDR3 loop is CASTAGTHAYNEQFF. In nucleotides, the CDR3 is TGTGCCAGCACAGCCGGGACTCACGCCTACAATGAGCAGTTCTTC.

The genes are TRBV19 and TRBJ1-2; 7 bases align to TRBD1. This CDR3 has 13 residues. The trim removed 7 bases at V and 8 bases at J, leaving 10 bases unmatched. Germline CDR1 is LNHDA and CDR2 is SQIVND (reference sequence). The CDR3 here is CASNDRAHPGYTF. For the CDR3, the DNA is TGTGCCAGTAACGACAGGGCCCACCCCGGCTACACCTTC.

The chain recombines TRBV24-1 with TRBJ1-6, with 9 bases matching TRBD1. The CDR3 covers 16 residues. Germline CDR1 KGHDR, CDR2 SFDVKD. J was trimmed by 7 bases and V by 4 bases; bases with no gene match: 7. CDR3 loop: CATSDRDRAVNSPLHF. The CDR3 nucleotides are TGTGCCACCAGTGACAGGGACAGGGCTGTAAATTCACCCCTCCACTTT.

This clonotype has more than one count but fewer than ten. The rearrangement joins TRBV7-9 to TRBJ1-1; TRBD1 aligns across 7 bases. This CDR3 has 16 amino acids. Germline V CDR1 and CDR2: SEHNR, FQNEAQ (reference sequence). V was clipped by 7 bases and J by 0 bases; unmatched bases: 11. For the CDR3, the DNA is TGTGCCAGCACTTCGACTGACAGGGAAATGAACACTGAAGCTTTCTTT. This codes for CASTSTDREMNTEAFF.

The rearrangement links TRBV6-2 or TRBV6-3 to TRBJ1-1; tentative D call: TRBD1 (5 bases). CDR3 length: 14 residues. Germline assignment: CDR1 MNHEY and CDR2 SVGEGT. The V end lost 10 bases, the J end lost 4 bases, and 19 bases lay between the germline ends. The CDR3 loop is CATFTPAGTTEAFF. The CDR3 DNA reads as TGTGCCACCTTTACCCCCGCAGGGACCACTGAAGCTTTCTTT.

J is TRBJ1-5 and V is TRBV16; 12 nucleotides align to TRBD1. CDR3 length: 19 residues. Germline CDR1 is KGHSY and CDR2 is FQNENV. Losses at the gene ends were 1 base for V and 2 bases for J; bases not matched to a gene: 9. CDR3 coding DNA: TGTGCCAGCAGCCAATTACAGGGGGGACAGGGGGCCGGCAATCAGCCCCAGCATTTT. Translated, it gives CASSQLQGGQGAGNQPQHF.

J is TRBJ2-7 and V is TRBV10-3; 9 positions match TRBD1. CDR3 size: 13 residues. CDR1 and CDR2 (germline): ENHRY, SYGVKD. Trimming cost V 6 bases and J 7 bases; bases outside gene matches: 7. In DNA, the CDR3 is TGTGCCATCAGAGTCAGGACAGGGGAAGAGCAGTACTTC. It yields the protein CAIRVRTGEEQYF.

This clonotype was seen only a few times. The rearrangement joins TRBV10-3 to TRBJ2-3; no reliable D call. V shed 2 bases and J shed 0 bases, with 27 bases lying between them. The CDR3 totals 21 residues. CDR1 is ENHRY and CDR2 is SYGVKD in the germline V gene. The CDR3 DNA follows: TGTGCCATCAGTGAGATCCGTAGAGCGACAACGGGCTCCTTAAGCACAGATACGCAGTATTTT. Protein: CAISEIRRATTGSLSTDTQYF.

Many counts were recorded for this clonotype. This CDR3 is CASSFEVVVGQGAEGYTF. The CDR3 DNA is TGTGCCAGCAGTTTTGAGGTCGTGGTGGGGCAGGGGGCCGAAGGCTACACCTTC. J is TRBJ1-2 and V is TRBV12-3 or TRBV12-4, with 8 bases that match TRBD1. Unmatched junction bases numbered 20, after V lost 3 bases and J lost 8 bases. This CDR3 contains 18 residues.

This clonotype was seen more than once but under ten times. This chain joins TRBV7-6 and TRBJ2-1; D is perhaps TRBD1 (6 bases). CDR1 SGHVS and CDR2 FNYEAQ come from the germline V gene. Deletions cut 5 bases from V and 3 bases from J, with 11 bases between. This CDR3 contains 14 residues. The CDR3 is CASSTRQDYNEQFF. The CDR3 DNA is TGTGCCAGCAGCACCCGACAGGACTACAATGAGCAGTTCTTC. The variable domain in full, completed from reference TRBV7-6 and TRBJ2-1, reads GAGVSQSPRYKVTKRGQDVALRCDPISGHVSLYWYRQALGQGPEFLTYFNYEAQQDKSGLPNDRFSAERPEGSISTLTIQRTEQRDSAMYRCASSTRQDYNEQFFGPGTRLTVL.

This clonotype was recorded at least ten times. For the CDR3, the DNA is TGTGCCAGCAGCTTAGAGGCAGGGGGGTATTCGACTGAAGCTTTCTTT. It yields the protein CASSLEAGGYSTEAFF. The chain uses TRBV7-6 and TRBJ1-1; 7 bases align to TRBD1. CDR1 and CDR2 (germline): SGHVS, FNYEAQ. J lost 5 bases, V lost 1 base, and 10 bases had no gene match. The CDR3 has 16 residues.

The sample holds a few counts of this clonotype. The rearrangement uses TRBV7-6 and TRBJ1-1; D uncertain. CDR3 size: 11 residues. V lost 6 bases to trimming and J lost 4 bases, with 6 bases between them. The germline V gene encodes CDR1 SGHVS and CDR2 FNYEAQ. The CDR3 DNA sequence: TGTGCCAGCAGTCCACCCACTGAAGCTTTCTTT. Its protein product is CASSPPTEAFF.

This clonotype was counted between two and nine times. The rearrangement uses TRBV9 and TRBJ1-4; 7 bases match TRBD1. Trimming cost V 3 bases and J 0 bases; bases outside gene matches: 11. The CDR3 has 18 amino acids. Germline assignment: CDR1 SGDLS and CDR2 YYNGEE. CDR3 region: CASSGQQGFGATNEKLFF. For the CDR3, the DNA is TGTGCCAGCAGCGGCCAACAGGGGTTTGGGGCAACTAATGAAAAACTGTTTTTT. The complete variable domain, with remaining parts taken from reference TRBV9 and TRBJ1-4, reads DSGVTQTPKHLITATGQRVTLRCSPRSGDLSVYWYQQSLDQGLQFLIQYYNGEERAKGNILERFSAQQFPDLHSELNLSSLELGDSALYFCASSGQQGFGATNEKLFFGSGTQLSVL.